This TCR beta chain stems from a study of cytomegalovirus exposure and HLA in healthy donors. Regarding the study as a whole: The classifier was said to identify cytomegalovirus status with high specificity and sensitivity. Later analysis associated a missense DCLRE1C variant with TCR beta V- and J-gene trimming. Information on immune exposure was restricted to one variable (CMV serostatus). Near-uniform donor sequencing depth was presumed by presence/absence analyses.

As concerns this clone: The antigen is undetermined.

Amplification used 60 Vbeta primers and 13 Jbeta primers. Method: immunoSEQ multiplex PCR; TCRdb's copy keeps in-frame clones and lacks some. This table holds about 160,000 clones, over 60% found once. V trimming: 4 bases; J trimming: 1 base; junction bases outside the gene matches: 4. In germline, CDR1 is SQVTM, CDR2 ANQGSEA. CDR3 length: 14 amino acids. The genes are TRBV29-1 and TRBJ2-5; TRBD2 agrees at 9 bases. The material sequenced was PBMCs. The TCR originated in a woman in her 30s in good health and CMV-seronegative. This CDR3 reads CSVVLAGPQETQYF. The CDR3 DNA reads as TGCAGCGTTGTCCTAGCGGGACCCCAAGAGACCCAGTACTTC.